Each of the 10 T cell receptor delta chains below was sequenced from the same sample in a study of γδ T cells in repeated Plasmodium falciparum infection. TCRdb re-identified clones in the multiplex PCR reads via CATT. The repertoire holds 40,000 to 55,000 delta-chain clones, with around 2% as singletons. Gammadelta T cells were flow-sorted from PBMC into Vgamma9/Vdelta2+ and Vdelta2-negative populations for bulk analysis. Sequencing input: gamma-delta T cells from blood. The receptors derive from a pool of human donors (malaria-infected and uninfected, not separated).

This clone was observed a handful of times. This is likely an artifact of a read error, given a far larger clone one base away. The same CDR3 is also encoded by other DNA sequences in this sample. V gene TRDV1 combines with J gene TRDJ1; D is undetermined. As TCRdb names no J gene, one was assigned here on the basis of a DNA match to germline. V was pared by 4 bases and J by 0 bases, with 12 bases between. Germline V CDR1 and CDR2: TSWWSYY, QGS. This CDR3 has 15 residues. The CDR3 sequence: CALGGRLRYTDKLIF. The CDR3 DNA reads as TGTGCTCTTGGGGGAAGGCTCCGTTACACCGATAAACTCATCTTT.

This clone was seen many times. The amino acid sequence in TCRdb belongs to a much larger clone and departs from this DNA's translation at residue 5, likely a sequencing read error; the sequence shown is translated from the DNA. This chain joins TRDV3 and TRDJ1; 9 nucleotides align to TRDD2. V lost 1 base, J lost 3 bases, and 21 bases stayed unmatched. The CDR3 length is 19 residues. Germline V gene lookup returns CDR1 TVYSNPD and CDR2 GDNSRS (reference sequence). CDR3: CAFKDGPESLPTRSDKLIF. Written as DNA, the CDR3 is TGTGCCTTTAAAGATGGGCCCGAGAGCCTTCCTACGAGGTCCGATAAACTCATCTTT.

This clone was detected a few times. Translating this DNA gives a protein that differs at residue 11 from the TCRdb one, which belongs to a much larger clone; a read error is likely, and the protein shown is this translation. CDR3 bases: TGTGCTCTTGGGGAACCTCATTTCCTACGGGATTCGTTACGCTGGGGAGCCTCCTACACCGATAAACTCATCTTT. This encodes CALGEPHFLRDSLRWGASYTDKLIF. The chain is built from TRDV1 and TRDJ1; perhaps TRDD2 as D (7 bases). TCRdb carries no J gene annotation; the J gene was assigned here by matching the DNA with germline. The CDR3 is made up of 25 amino acids. Trimming took 1 base from V and 0 from J, leaving 39 bases between them. The germline gives CDR1 TSWWSYY, CDR2 QGS.

In regard to this clone: TCRdb's listed protein matches a much larger clone and diverges from this DNA's translation at residue 25, likely through a read error; the protein shown comes from the DNA. The genes are TRDV1 and TRDJ1; a possible D gene is TRDD3 (10 bases). TCRdb gives no J gene; it was assigned here by matching the DNA to germline. CDR1 is TSWWSYY, CDR2 QGS, per germline. CDR3 length: 29 amino acids. The CDR3 nucleotides are TGTGCTCTTGGGGAACTCCACTTCCCCTTCCTACAGTTTTTGAGGGGGATACGCACAGCTACGGGGTACACCGCTAAACTCATCTTT. It encodes CALGELHFPFLQFLRGIRTATGYTAKLIF.

This clone was counted only a few times. TCRdb attributes to this sequence the protein of a much larger clone, which differs from the DNA translation at residue 21; a read error is likely, and the protein displayed is translated from the DNA. This rearrangement joins TRDV1 to TRDJ1, with 9 nucleotides matching TRDD3. Since TCRdb gives no J gene, matching the DNA to germline was used here to assign it. Germline V CDR1 and CDR2: TSWWSYY, QGS. CDR3 length equals 27 residues. Losses at the gene ends were 2 bases for V and 1 base for J; bases not matched to a gene: 38. For the CDR3, the DNA is TGTGCTCTTGGGGAATCCCAATACCCCCGGATTCGTTGGGGGATAGACCCCGGCCGGAGATGCACCGATAAACTCATCTTT. Residues: CALGESQYPRIRWGIDPGRRCTDKLIF.

This clone has ten or more counts. For this DNA, TCRdb reports the protein of a much larger clone, which diverges at residue 5, most likely from a read error; the protein presented here is translated directly from the DNA. V gene TRDV1 combines with J gene TRDJ1; 10 nucleotides align to TRDD3. TCRdb is silent on the J gene; assignment here came from matching the DNA to germline. In germline, CDR1 is TSWWSYY, CDR2 QGS. J lost 3 bases, V lost 5 bases, and 15 bases had no gene match. This CDR3 comprises 18 residues. The CDR3 region is CALGKPSRLGDNPDKLIF. Written as DNA, the CDR3 is TGTGCTCTTGGGAAACCCTCACGCCTGGGGGATAATCCCGATAAACTCATCTTT.

Note on this clone: TCRdb lists the protein of a much larger clone for this DNA, which differs at residue 19, so this is likely a read error; the protein given here is translated from the DNA itself. This sequence joins TRDV1 and TRDJ1; 9 bases agree with TRDD3. TCRdb records no J gene; here it was assigned by comparing the DNA to germline. Germline CDR1 and CDR2: TSWWSYY and QGS. The CDR3 length is 24 residues. Losses at the gene ends were 0 bases for V and 4 bases for J; bases not matched to a gene: 30. The CDR3 region has the DNA TGTGCTCTTGGGGAACTAGCCCTCCTACCCTTCTCTCTTTACTGGGGGAGCTACATCGATAAACTCATCTTT. This codes for CALGELALLPFSLYWGSYIDKLIF.

Regarding this clone: This likely stems from a read error, as it lies one base from a far larger clone. In the same sample, other DNA sequences code for this CDR3. The chain couples TRDV1 to TRDJ1; the match to TRDD2 covers 7 bases. TCRdb leaves out the J gene; it was filled in here by matching the DNA to germline. The CDR3 contains 20 residues. The germline CDR1 and CDR2 sequences are TSWWSYY and QGS. The V gene end was trimmed by 3 bases and the J gene end by 1 base; junction bases not matched to a gene: 20. This chain's CDR3 is CALGEPAFVPTPGITDKLIF. In DNA form, the CDR3 reads TGTGCTCTTGGGGAGCCAGCTTTCGTTCCTACACCAGGGATCACCGATAAACTCATCTTT.

This clone was seen a few times. The protein that TCRdb holds for this DNA derives from a much larger clone and differs from the translated DNA at residue 9, which likely indicates a read error; the protein shown here is translated from the DNA. The chain uses TRDV1 and TRDJ1, with 12 bases matching TRDD3. Assignment of the J gene here rests on matching the DNA to germline, because TCRdb gives none. The CDR3 spans 25 residues. Germline CDR1 TSWWSYY, CDR2 QGS. Trimming removed 1 base from V and 2 bases from J; junction bases left unmatched: 29. The CDR3 DNA sequence: TGTGCTCTTGGGGAACAGGGCTTCCCACAAGTACTGGGGGATACCATATCGCCGTGGACCGATAAACTCATCTTT. Translation gives CALGEQGFPQVLGDTISPWTDKLIF.

For this clone: The protein that TCRdb holds for this DNA derives from a much larger clone and differs from the translated DNA at residue 21, which likely indicates a read error; the protein shown here is translated from the DNA. Written as DNA, the CDR3 is TGTGCTCTTGGGGAACAAGTTTTCCTTTCATTTCCACTGGGGGACCGTTGCACCGATAAACACATCTTT. Translation: CALGEQVFLSFPLGDRCTDKHIF. No call exists for the J gene, whereas the V gene is TRDV1; the table's D gene call, TRDD3, was not cross checked with the DNA. The CDR3 consists of 23 residues. In germline, CDR1 is TSWWSYY, CDR2 QGS.